A selection of T cell receptor beta chains follows, all from one sample in a study of blood T cell repertoires in COVID-19. Sequenced by immunoSEQ multiplex PCR; TCRdb stores in-frame clones only, minus some. The table shows 190,000 or so clones, with around 84% occurring only once. Sequenced sample: peripheral blood. The receptors come from a man aged 35-49 years with active or convalescent COVID-19. Both conserved end residues are part of each CDR3. The order of the fields is clone size, V gene, D gene, J gene, CDR3 protein, CDR3 DNA. D genes are given only for firm matches. Part of the rows lack a size; the others show once, few, many or a class for expanded clones.

>-|TRBV6-6|-|TRBJ2-7
CASSLSLYEQYF
TGTGCCAGCAGTTTGAGCCTCTACGAGCAGTACTTC
>-|TRBV5-6|TRBD2|TRBJ2-5
CASSPGGEETQYF
TGTGCCAGCAGCCCCGGGGGGGAGGAGACCCAGTACTTC
>-|TRBV5-1|-|TRBJ2-7
CASSWRGPSSYEQYF
TGCGCCAGCAGCTGGCGGGGGCCGAGCTCCTACGAGCAGTACTTC
>-|TRBV2|-|TRBJ1-2
CASSAQTVNYGYTF
TGTGCCAGCAGCGCCCAAACAGTCAACTATGGCTACACCTTC
>-|TRBV6-1|-|TRBJ1-1
CASSEITFEAFF
TGTGCCAGCAGTGAGATAACTTTCGAAGCTTTCTTT
>-|TRBV3-1/TRBV3-2|TRBD1|TRBJ2-7
CASSPGTGTDTYEQYF
TGTGCCAGCAGCCCAGGGACCGGGACAGACACCTACGAGCAGTACTTC
>-|TRBV15|TRBD1|TRBJ1-2
CATSRASTGGKDGYTF
TGTGCCACCAGCAGGGCATCGACAGGGGGCAAAGATGGCTACACCTTC
>-|TRBV7-8|-|TRBJ1-5
CASSLETGLGQPQHF
TGTGCCAGCAGCTTAGAAACGGGATTAGGACAGCCCCAGCATTTT
>-|TRBV6-5|-|TRBJ2-1
CASSYLSYNEQFF
TGTGCCAGCAGTTACCTCTCCTACAATGAGCAGTTCTTC
>-|TRBV13|-|TRBJ1-2
CASSSWRSTYGYTF
TGTGCCAGCAGCTCGTGGCGGAGCACCTATGGCTACACCTTC
>-|TRBV28|-|TRBJ2-2
CASSLSWRGGLFF
TGTGCCAGCAGTTTGTCGTGGAGAGGGGGGCTGTTTTTT
>-|TRBV9|-|TRBJ2-5
CASSVGEGGRGKKETQYF
TGTGCCAGCAGCGTAGGGGAAGGGGGTCGAGGCAAAAAAGAGACCCAGTACTTC
>-|TRBV27|-|TRBJ1-6
CASSEESSYNSPLHF
TGTGCCAGCAGTGAGGAGAGCTCCTATAATTCACCCCTCCACTTT
>-|TRBV5-1|-|TRBJ1-2
CASSSDSFTGYTF
TGCGCCAGCAGCTCGGACTCCTTTACGGGCTACACCTTC
>-|TRBV19|TRBD1|TRBJ1-2
CASSPGTGGYTF
TGTGCCAGTAGCCCCGGGACAGGTGGCTACACCTTC
>-|TRBV6-5|-|TRBJ2-5
CASSSQAGGTQETQYF
TGTGCCAGCAGTTCCCAGGCAGGGGGGACACAAGAGACCCAGTACTTC
>-|TRBV5-6|TRBD1|TRBJ1-5
CASSYRGPGNQPQHF
TGTGCCAGCAGCTACAGGGGGCCCGGCAATCAGCCCCAGCATTTT
>once|TRBV19|TRBD1|TRBJ1-1
CASRPPGTGDGGTEAFF
TGTGCCAGTAGACCCCCCGGGACAGGGGACGGTGGTACTGAAGCTTTCTTT
>-|TRBV15|TRBD1|TRBJ1-5
CATSRGTDSNQPQHF
TGTGCCACCAGCCGCGGGACAGATAGCAATCAGCCCCAGCATTTT
>-|TRBV25-1|TRBD1|TRBJ1-1
CASSESPSDRGRTEAFF
TGTGCCAGCAGTGAATCCCCCTCGGACAGGGGGCGGACTGAAGCTTTCTTT
>once|TRBV12-5|TRBD1|TRBJ2-7
CASGYPGTGGSPVSYEQYF
TGTGCTAGTGGTTACCCCGGGACAGGGGGCTCCCCGGTGTCCTACGAGCAGTACTTC
>-|TRBV4-2|TRBD1|TRBJ1-2
CASSQAGTGPGYTF
TGTGCCAGCAGCCAAGCCGGGACAGGGCCTGGCTACACCTTC
>-|TRBV28|TRBD1|TRBJ1-2
CASTRQGGGYTF
TGTGCCAGCACCCGACAGGGAGGTGGCTACACCTTC
>-|TRBV9|TRBD1|TRBJ2-7
CASSKDPGQGDEQYF
TGTGCCAGCAGCAAGGACCCGGGACAGGGGGACGAGCAGTACTTC
>-|TRBV13|TRBD1|TRBJ1-5
CASSTSGTVGRPQHF
TGTGCCAGCAGCACCTCCGGGACAGTGGGTCGGCCCCAGCATTTT
>-|TRBV3-1/TRBV3-2|-|TRBJ2-2
CASSQASSTGELFF
TGTGCCAGCAGCCAAGCGAGTAGTACCGGGGAGCTGTTTTTT
>-|TRBV28|-|TRBJ1-2
CASSAQGLRGYTF
TGTGCCAGCAGTGCCCAGGGTTTGAGGGGCTACACCTTC
>-|TRBV30|-|TRBJ1-5
CAWSVGGVNQPQHF
TGTGCCTGGAGTGTTGGCGGGGTTAATCAGCCCCAGCATTTT
>few|TRBV14|TRBD1|TRBJ1-1
CASSPFTGGIEAFF
TGTGCCAGCAGCCCCTTCACAGGGGGGATTGAAGCTTTCTTT
>-|TRBV19|-|TRBJ2-7
CASSPGKGYEQYF
TGTGCCAGTTCACCAGGGAAAGGCTACGAGCAGTACTTC
>-|TRBV10-3|TRBD1|TRBJ1-5
CATSEGTDSNQPQHF
TGTGCCACCAGCGAAGGGACAGATAGCAATCAGCCCCAGCATTTT
>-|TRBV6-5|-|TRBJ2-3
CASSLLSADTQYF
TGTGCCAGCAGTTTACTCAGCGCAGATACGCAGTATTTT
>-|TRBV27|-|TRBJ2-7
CASGRTEDEQYF
TGTGCCAGCGGTAGGACAGAGGACGAGCAGTACTTC
>-|TRBV3-1/TRBV3-2|-|TRBJ1-5
CASSSGVQPQHF
TGTGCCAGCTCCTCAGGGGTTCAGCCCCAGCATTTT
>-|TRBV9|TRBD2|TRBJ2-4
CASSARGGAKNIQYF
TGTGCCAGCAGCGCACGGGGGGGCGCCAAAAACATTCAGTACTTC
>-|TRBV2|TRBD2|TRBJ2-3
CASSHRRSGTSGDTDTQYF
TGTGCCAGCAGCCACAGGCGGTCCGGGACTAGCGGGGACACAGATACGCAGTATTTT
>-|TRBV11-2|TRBD2|TRBJ2-1
CASSSLRGRNNEQFF
TGTGCCAGCAGCTCTCTGCGGGGGAGGAACAATGAGCAGTTCTTC
>-|TRBV5-6|-|TRBJ1-4
CASSLGRTSNEKLFF
TGTGCCAGCAGCTTGGGCCGGACAAGCAATGAAAAACTGTTTTTT
>-|TRBV27|TRBD2|TRBJ2-7
CASRTSGGDYEQYF
TGTGCCAGCAGAACTAGCGGGGGGGATTACGAGCAGTACTTC
>once|TRBV7-2|TRBD2|TRBJ2-1
CASSQLAGGPHEQFF
TGTGCCAGCAGCCAGCTGGCGGGGGGGCCCCATGAGCAGTTCTTC
>once|TRBV5-1|TRBD1|TRBJ1-4
CASNTGQGAFEKLFF
TGCGCCAGCAACACGGGACAGGGGGCATTTGAAAAACTGTTTTTT
>-|TRBV5-1|TRBD2|TRBJ2-3
CASSFERGGTDTQYF
TGCGCCAGCAGCTTTGAGCGGGGGGGAACAGATACGCAGTATTTT
>-|TRBV7-9|-|TRBJ1-4
CASSQIQETNEKLFF
TGTGCCAGCAGCCAGATACAGGAAACCAATGAAAAACTGTTTTTT
>-|TRBV3-1/TRBV3-2|-|TRBJ1-1
CASSQDTELTEAFF
TGTGCCAGCAGCCAAGATACGGAGCTCACTGAAGCTTTCTTT
>-|TRBV12-5|-|TRBJ1-5
CASGLGQTRNQPQHF
TGTGCTAGTGGTTTGGGCCAGACACGAAATCAGCCCCAGCATTTT
>once|TRBV28|TRBD1|TRBJ2-1
CASSNGQGTYNEQFF
TGTGCCAGCAGTAACGGACAGGGGACCTACAATGAGCAGTTCTTC